This TCR beta chain was recorded in a study of vaccination effects on CD4 cells after COVID-19. Study-level information: After the second dose, samples were taken at median day 72.

Findings and caveats of the study: Early post-infection timepoints were missing from the study, which also had few convalescent patients. The study found marked clonal contraction of infection- and vaccine-induced clones late after vaccination.

CDR1 WNHNN and CDR2 SYGVQD come from the germline V gene (reference sequence). V was trimmed by 4 bases and J by 4 bases, leaving 11 bases between them. The CDR3 is made up of 14 amino acids. In the case of this clone: Its antigen is still unknown.

Libraries were prepared by immunoSEQ multiplex PCR; TCRdb keeps only in-frame clonotypes and omits some of them. This sample has around 32,000 clones, with roughly two thirds found just once. CD4+ T cells specific for antigen were expanded with viral peptide pools by the ViraFEST assay before sequencing. After more than 9 days in culture, the CD4+ T cells were isolated. Each participant received a vaccine that was either BNT162b2 or mRNA-1273, given as two doses. About 2.1 million PBMC were seeded per well and grown in the presence of around 10 IU/ml IL-2 and around 11 ug/ml peptides. The sample here was CD4+ T cells from PBMCs cultured with HCoV-229E spike peptides, taken after COVID-19 vaccination. The receptor comes from a human donor who received a COVID-19 vaccine. The chain joins TRBV10-1 to TRBJ2-1; D possibly corresponds to TRBD2 (5 bases). The CDR3 reads CASSGGSIYNEQFF. The CDR3 nucleotides are TGCGCCAGCAGTGGTGGGAGTATATACAATGAGCAGTTCTTC.